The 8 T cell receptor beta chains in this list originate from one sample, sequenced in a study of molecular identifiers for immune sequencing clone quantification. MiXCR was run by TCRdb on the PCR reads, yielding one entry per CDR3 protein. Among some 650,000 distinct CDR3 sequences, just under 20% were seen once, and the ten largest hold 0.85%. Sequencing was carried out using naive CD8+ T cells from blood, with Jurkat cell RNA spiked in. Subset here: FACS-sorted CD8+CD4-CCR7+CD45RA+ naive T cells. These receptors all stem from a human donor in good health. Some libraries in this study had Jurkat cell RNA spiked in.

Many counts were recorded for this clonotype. The CDR3 is CASSLDRVGEQYF. The CDR3, as DNA: TGTGCCAGTAGCCTTGACAGGGTTGGCGAGCAGTACTTC. The chain couples TRBV19 to TRBJ2-7, with 7 bases matching TRBD1. The CDR3 contains 13 residues. After removal of 6 bases from V and 6 bases from J, the junction contained 8 bases not matched to a gene. The germline gives CDR1 LNHDA, CDR2 SQIVND (reference sequence).

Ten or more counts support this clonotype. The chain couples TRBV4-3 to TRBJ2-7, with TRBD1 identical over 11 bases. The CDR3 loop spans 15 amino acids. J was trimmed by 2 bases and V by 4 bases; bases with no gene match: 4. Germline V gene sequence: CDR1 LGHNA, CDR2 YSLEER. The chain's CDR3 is CASSPGTGGPYEQYF. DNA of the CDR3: TGCGCCAGCAGCCCCGGGACAGGGGGTCCCTACGAGCAGTACTTC.

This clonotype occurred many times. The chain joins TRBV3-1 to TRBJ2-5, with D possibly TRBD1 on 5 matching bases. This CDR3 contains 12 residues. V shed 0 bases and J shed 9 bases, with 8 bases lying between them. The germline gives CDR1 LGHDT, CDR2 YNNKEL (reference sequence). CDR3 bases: TGTGCCAGCAGCCAAGACGTAGGGGCCCAGTACTTC. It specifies CASSQDVGAQYF.

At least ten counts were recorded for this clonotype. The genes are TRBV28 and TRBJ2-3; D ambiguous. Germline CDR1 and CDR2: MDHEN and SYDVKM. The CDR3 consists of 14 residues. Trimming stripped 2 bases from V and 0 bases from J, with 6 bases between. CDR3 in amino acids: CASSLSTSTDTQYF. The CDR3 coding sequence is TGTGCCAGCAGTTTAAGTACTAGCACAGATACGCAGTATTTT.

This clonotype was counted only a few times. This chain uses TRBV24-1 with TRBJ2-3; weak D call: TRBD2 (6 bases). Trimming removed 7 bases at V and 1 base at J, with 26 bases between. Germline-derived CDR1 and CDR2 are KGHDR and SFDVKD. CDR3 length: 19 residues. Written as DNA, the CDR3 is TGTGCCACCAGCCGGGGATTATCGGGAGTTTTTGTAGGCACAGATACGCAGTATTTT. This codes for CATSRGLSGVFVGTDTQYF.

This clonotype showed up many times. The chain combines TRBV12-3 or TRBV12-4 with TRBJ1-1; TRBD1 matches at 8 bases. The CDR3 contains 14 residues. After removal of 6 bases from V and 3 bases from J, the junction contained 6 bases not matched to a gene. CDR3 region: CASRTGALDTEAFF. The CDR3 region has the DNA TGTGCCAGCAGGACAGGGGCCTTGGACACTGAAGCTTTCTTT.

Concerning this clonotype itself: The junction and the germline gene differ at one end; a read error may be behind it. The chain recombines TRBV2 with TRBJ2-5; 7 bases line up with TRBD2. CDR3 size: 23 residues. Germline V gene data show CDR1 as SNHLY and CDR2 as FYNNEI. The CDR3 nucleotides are TGTGCCAGCAGTGAAGCGCCTTCCCGGGAGGACCTGAAAAACGTGTTCCCACCCGAGGTCGGTGACTTC. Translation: CASSEAPSREDLKNVFPPEVGDF. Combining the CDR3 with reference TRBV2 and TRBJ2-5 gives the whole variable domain EPEVTQTPSHQVTQMGQEVILRCVPISNHLYFYWYRQILGQKVEFLVSFYNNEISEKSEIFDDQFSVERPDGSNFTLKIRSTKLEDSAMYFCASSEAPSREDLKNVFPPEVGDFGPGTRLLVL.

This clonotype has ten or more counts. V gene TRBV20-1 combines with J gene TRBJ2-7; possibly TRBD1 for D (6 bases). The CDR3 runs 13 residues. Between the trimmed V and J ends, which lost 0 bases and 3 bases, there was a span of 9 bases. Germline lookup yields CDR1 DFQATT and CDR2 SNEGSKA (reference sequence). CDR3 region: CSARDSDSYEQYF. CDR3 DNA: TGCAGTGCTAGAGACTCGGACAGCTACGAGCAGTACTTC.